The 24 T cell receptor beta chains below were found in one sample sequenced in a study of technical replicates of blood from a few donors. Assay: immunoSEQ multiplex PCR; the TCRdb copy retains only in-frame clones and omits some. The sample consists of about 16,000 clones, about 89% of them appearing once. Sequencing was done on a sample of PBMCs. These receptors came from a human donor in good health.

This clone counts as medium-sized (0.01 to 0.1%). The chain employs TRBV6-1 and TRBJ2-3, with 7 bases identical to TRBD2. V lost 3 bases and J lost 2; bases outside the gene matches: 5. Germline V gene sequence: CDR1 MNHNS, CDR2 SASEGT. The CDR3 spans 15 residues. CDR3 residues: CASSDYAGDTDTQYF. CDR3 coding DNA: TGTGCCAGCAGTGATTATGCGGGAGACACAGATACGCAGTATTTT.

This chain links TRBV7-8 with TRBJ1-5, with D perhaps matching TRBD1 (6 bases). The CDR3 is made up of 19 amino acids. Trimming took off 1 base at V and 1 base at J, with 20 bases between the two ends. Germline V CDR1 and CDR2: SGHVS, FQNEAQ. The CDR3, as DNA: TGTGCCAGCAGCTTAGAGAGGGGGTTGGCCCAGGGAAGCAATCAGCCCCAGCATTTT. It specifies CASSLERGLAQGSNQPQHF. Filled out from reference TRBV7-8 and TRBJ1-5, the complete variable domain reads GAGVSQSPRYKVAKRGQDVALRCDPISGHVSLFWYQQALGQGPEFLTYFQNEAQLDKSGLPSDRFFAERPEGSVSTLKIQRTQQEDSAVYLCASSLERGLAQGSNQPQHFGDGTRLSIL.

The V gene is TRBV7-9, the J gene TRBJ2-1, with 8 nucleotides matching TRBD2. J was trimmed by 8 bases and V by 1 base; bases with no gene match: 4. CDR3 size: 14 residues. Germline CDR1 and CDR2: SEHNR and FQNEAQ (reference sequence). The CDR3 region is CASSLDSGIDEQFF. The CDR3 DNA sequence: TGTGCCAGCAGCTTAGATAGCGGGATCGATGAGCAGTTCTTC.

The V call is TRBV4-2, the J call TRBJ1-2; 10 bases fit TRBD1. The CDR3 has 18 amino acids. Germline lookup yields CDR1 LGHNA and CDR2 YNFKEQ. Trimming took 0 bases from V and 4 from J; bases not matched to a gene: 11. The CDR3 nucleotides are TGTGCCAGCAGCCAAGATCTCCCGAGACAGGGGGCAGGCTATGGCTACACCTTC. Amino acid sequence: CASSQDLPRQGAGYGYTF.

This clone was counted only a few times. J is TRBJ2-7 and V is TRBV7-8; 14 bases agree with TRBD2. V gave up 5 bases and J gave up 3 bases; unmatched junction bases: 9. CDR1 SGHVS and CDR2 FQNEAQ come from the germline V gene. The CDR3 contains 17 residues. The CDR3 sequence: CASSPGTSGRPYYEQYF. In nucleotides, the CDR3 is TGTGCCAGCAGCCCCGGGACTAGCGGGAGACCCTACTACGAGCAGTACTTC.

V is TRBV30 and J is TRBJ1-3, with D unresolved. The CDR3 is 12 amino acids. Trimming took off 0 bases at V and 4 bases at J, with 4 bases between the two ends. Germline CDR1 reads GTSNPN; CDR2 reads SVGIG (reference sequence). The CDR3 DNA reads TGTGCCTGGAGTGTACACGGAAACACCATATATTTT. Residues: CAWSVHGNTIYF.

This rearrangement joins TRBV6-1 to TRBJ1-4, with unresolved D. Trimming removed 0 bases at V and 4 bases at J, with 12 bases between. The CDR3 covers 16 residues. Germline CDR1 is MNHNS and CDR2 is SASEGT. The CDR3 nucleotides are TGTGCCAGCAGTGAAGCGCTGCAGGCCTATAATGAAAAACTGTTTTTT. This translates into CASSEALQAYNEKLFF.

The chain has TRBV2 and TRBJ1-4; TRBD1 matches at 9 bases. With V trimmed by 8 bases and J by 3 bases, 7 bases remained unmatched. There are 15 residues in the CDR3. Germline CDR1 is SNHLY and CDR2 is FYNNEI. The CDR3 DNA sequence: TGTGCCAGCTTAACAGGGGGCGTCGCTAATGAAAAACTGTTTTTT. Translating it yields CASLTGGVANEKLFF.

This rearrangement joins TRBV5-4 to TRBJ2-2; 11 nucleotides align to TRBD2. The CDR3 contains 15 residues. V shed 4 bases and J 2 bases; nucleotides not matched to a gene: 1. Germline assignment: CDR1 SGHNT and CDR2 YYREEE (reference sequence). DNA for the CDR3: TGTGCCAGCAGCCGACTAGCGGGAAACACCGGGGAGCTGTTTTTT. Protein: CASSRLAGNTGELFF.

The chain is built from TRBV5-4 and TRBJ2-5; 14 nucleotides agree with TRBD2. This CDR3 is built from 16 residues. The germline V gene has CDR1 SGHNT and CDR2 YYREEE (reference sequence). V was clipped by 4 bases and J by 5 bases; unmatched bases: 7. The CDR3 DNA sequence: TGTGCCAGCAGCCGCAGACTAGCGGGAGGGGGTGAGACCCAGTACTTC. It encodes CASSRRLAGGGETQYF.

This chain joins TRBV19 and TRBJ2-2; TRBD1 matches 7 bases. V shed 7 bases and J 0 bases; nucleotides not matched to a gene: 5. From germline, CDR1 is LNHDA and CDR2 SQIVND (reference sequence). This CDR3 region has 15 residues. The CDR3 coding sequence is TGTGCCAGTAAGTCCGGGACAGCGAACACCGGGGAGCTGTTTTTT. Translation: CASKSGTANTGELFF.

The rearrangement uses TRBV5-5 and TRBJ2-5, with 12 bases matching TRBD2. The ends lost 4 bases at V and 1 base at J; junction bases unmatched: 11. The germline V gene has CDR1 SGHKS and CDR2 YYEKEE (reference sequence). This CDR3 is built from 18 residues. The CDR3 spells CASSPPSILAGGQETQYF. DNA for the CDR3: TGTGCCAGCAGCCCTCCCTCTATACTAGCGGGAGGCCAAGAGACCCAGTACTTC.

The V gene is TRBV6-5, the J gene TRBJ2-7; tentatively, D is TRBD1 (5 bases). Germline V gene sequence: CDR1 MNHEY, CDR2 SVGAGI. Trimming left V 4 bases short and J 4 bases short, with 14 bases between. CDR3 length: 14 amino acids. CDR3 DNA: TGTGCCAGCAGTTCGGACACCGAAAGTTACGAGCAGTACTTC. This gives the protein CASSSDTESYEQYF.

This clone was seen more than once but under ten times. The rearrangement links TRBV27 to TRBJ2-1, with 12 bases aligning to TRBD1. CDR1 and CDR2 from the germline V gene are MNHEY and SMNVEV (reference sequence). This CDR3 is built from 14 residues. V lost 8 bases to trimming and J lost 5 bases; unmatched junction nucleotides: 4. In nucleotides, the CDR3 is TGTGCCAGCTCCGGGGACAGGGGGCACAATGAGCAGTTCTTC. It encodes CASSGDRGHNEQFF.

The chain joins TRBV5-4 to TRBJ2-3; TRBD2 agrees at 10 bases. The CDR3 totals 16 residues. Germline assignment: CDR1 SGHNT and CDR2 YYREEE (reference sequence). V shed 1 base and J 5 bases; nucleotides not matched to a gene: 7. As DNA, the CDR3 is TGTGCCAGCAGCTTGTTTCTAGCGGGAGAGGGAGATACGCAGTATTTT. Protein sequence: CASSLFLAGEGDTQYF.

This rearrangement joins TRBV10-2 to TRBJ1-2; 12 bases map to TRBD1. Germline CDR1 and CDR2: WSHSY and SAAADI. The V and J ends lost 3 bases and 6 bases, in that order; junction bases with no gene match: 8. The CDR3 is 16 amino acids. CDR3 residues: CASSDWGQGADDGYTF. Written as DNA, the CDR3 is TGCGCCAGCAGTGATTGGGGACAGGGGGCGGATGATGGCTACACCTTC.

This clone was detected a few times. This chain connects TRBV6-1 to TRBJ1-1; the D gene is possibly TRBD1 (5 bases). CDR3 length equals 14 residues. Trimming took 8 bases from V and 1 from J, leaving 14 bases between them. Germline V gene data show CDR1 as MNHNS and CDR2 as SASEGT. DNA of the CDR3: TGTGCCAGCGTGTGGGGGGTCTCGAACACTGAAGCTTTCTTT. As protein: CASVWGVSNTEAFF.

V usage is TRBV11-2 and J usage is TRBJ1-5, with 10 bases matching TRBD1. There are 15 residues in the CDR3. After removal of 5 bases from V and 0 bases from J, the junction contained 1 base not matched to a gene. Per the germline V gene, CDR1 is SGHAT and CDR2 is FQNNGV. The DNA of the CDR3 is TGTGCCAGCAGCGGACAGGGGGATAGCAATCAGCCCCAGCATTTT. Translating gives CASSGQGDSNQPQHF.

The genes are TRBV19 and TRBJ1-2; TRBD1 matches at 9 bases. Germline values: CDR1 LNHDA, CDR2 SQIVND (reference sequence). J gave up 2 bases and V 3 bases, and 4 bases lay outside the gene matches. This CDR3 spans 15 amino acids. The CDR3 bases are TGTGCCAGTAGTATCACAGGGACAGGGAACTATGGCTACACCTTC. Amino acids: CASSITGTGNYGYTF.

The CDR3 reads CASSVVGGAGTEAFF. The CDR3 nucleotides read TGTGCCAGCAGTGTGGTTGGGGGCGCGGGCACTGAAGCTTTCTTT. The chain couples TRBV2 to TRBJ1-1; D is perhaps TRBD1 (6 bases). The CDR3 length is 15 residues. Trimming removed 4 bases at V and 4 bases at J, with 16 bases between. The germline CDR1 and CDR2 sequences are SNHLY and FYNNEI.

The chain recombines TRBV27 with TRBJ2-7, with 8 bases identical to TRBD2. The CDR3 totals 15 residues. The V and J ends lost 6 bases and 3 bases, in that order; junction bases with no gene match: 10. Per the germline V gene, CDR1 is MNHEY and CDR2 is SMNVEV (reference sequence). The DNA for the CDR3 is TGTGCCAGCAGGCTCAGCGGGAGCACCCACTACGAGCAGTACTTC. This codes for CASRLSGSTHYEQYF.

This clone appeared once. The V gene is TRBV6-7, the J gene TRBJ2-4; D gene uncertain. TRBV6-7 is known as an ORF, though its function is uncertain. The CDR3 has 16 amino acids. Trimming pared 4 bases from V and 0 bases from J, leaving 13 bases between. CDR3 DNA sequence: TGTGCCAGCAGTTCCCAGCCCAGGTTAGCCAAAAACATTCAGTACTTC. As protein: CASSSQPRLAKNIQYF.

V is TRBV11-2 and J is TRBJ2-3; maybe TRBD2 (6 bases). V was shortened by 7 bases and J by 0 bases, with 11 bases between the two germline ends. Germline loops: CDR1 SGHAT, CDR2 FQNNGV. The CDR3 runs 14 residues. The CDR3 spells CASTGGLSTDTQYF. DNA of the CDR3: TGTGCCAGCACCGGAGGGTTAAGCACAGATACGCAGTATTTT. The full variable domain, in which reference TRBV11-2 and TRBJ2-3 provide the parts outside the CDR3, is EAGVAQSPRYKIIEKRQSVAFWCNPISGHATLYWYQQILGQGPKLLIQFQNNGVVDDSQLPKDRFSAERLKGVDSTLKIQPAKLEDSAVYLCASTGGLSTDTQYFGPGTRLTVL.

The V gene is TRBV7-9, the J gene TRBJ2-7, with D tentatively TRBD2 (6 bases). This CDR3 contains 14 residues. The germline gives CDR1 SEHNR, CDR2 FQNEAQ (reference sequence). V was clipped by 7 bases and J by 3 bases, with 16 bases between them. The CDR3 sequence: CASTRGAGNYEQYF. The CDR3 coding sequence is TGTGCCAGCACCCGGGGAGCGGGCAACTACGAGCAGTACTTC.